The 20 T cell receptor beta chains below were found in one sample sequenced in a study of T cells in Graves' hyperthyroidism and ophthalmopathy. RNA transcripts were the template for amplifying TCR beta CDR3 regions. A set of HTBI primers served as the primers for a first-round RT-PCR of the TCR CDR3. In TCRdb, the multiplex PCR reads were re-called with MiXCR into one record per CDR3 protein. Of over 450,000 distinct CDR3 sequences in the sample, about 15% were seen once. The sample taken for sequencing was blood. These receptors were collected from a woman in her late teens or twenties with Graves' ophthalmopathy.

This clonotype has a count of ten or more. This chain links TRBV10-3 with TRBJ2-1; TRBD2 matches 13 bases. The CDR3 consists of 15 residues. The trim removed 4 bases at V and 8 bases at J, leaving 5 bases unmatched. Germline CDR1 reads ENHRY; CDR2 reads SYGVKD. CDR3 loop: CAISGTGTSGDEQFF. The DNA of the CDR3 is TGTGCCATCAGTGGCACCGGGACTAGCGGGGATGAGCAGTTCTTC.

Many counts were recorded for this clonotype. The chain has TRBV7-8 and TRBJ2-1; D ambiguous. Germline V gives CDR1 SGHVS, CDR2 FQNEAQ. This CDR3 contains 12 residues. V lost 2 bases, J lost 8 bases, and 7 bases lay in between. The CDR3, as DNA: TGTGCCAGCAGCTTATCCAGCCATGAGCAGTTCTTC. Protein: CASSLSSHEQFF. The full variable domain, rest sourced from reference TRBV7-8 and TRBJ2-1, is GAGVSQSPRYKVAKRGQDVALRCDPISGHVSLFWYQQALGQGPEFLTYFQNEAQLDKSGLPSDRFFAERPEGSVSTLKIQRTQQEDSAVYLCASSLSSHEQFFGPGTRLTVL.

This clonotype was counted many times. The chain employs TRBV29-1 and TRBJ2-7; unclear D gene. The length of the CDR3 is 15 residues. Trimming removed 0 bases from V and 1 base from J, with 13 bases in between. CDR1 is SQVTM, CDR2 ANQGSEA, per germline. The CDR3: CSVEDRSRPSYEQYF. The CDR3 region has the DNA TGCAGCGTTGAAGATCGTTCCCGGCCATCCTACGAGCAGTACTTC.

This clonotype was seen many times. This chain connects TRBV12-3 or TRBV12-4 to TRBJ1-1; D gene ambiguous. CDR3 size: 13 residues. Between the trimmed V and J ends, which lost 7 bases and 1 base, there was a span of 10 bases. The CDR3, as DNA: TGTGCCAGCACCTTAAGTACGAACACTGAAGCTTTCTTT. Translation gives CASTLSTNTEAFF.

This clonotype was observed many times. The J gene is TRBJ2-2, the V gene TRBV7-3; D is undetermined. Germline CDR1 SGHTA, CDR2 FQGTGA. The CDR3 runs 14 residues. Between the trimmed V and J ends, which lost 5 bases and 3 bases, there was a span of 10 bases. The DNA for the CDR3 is TGTGCCAGCAGCGTTACACGGGACACCGGGGAGCTGTTTTTT. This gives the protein CASSVTRDTGELFF.

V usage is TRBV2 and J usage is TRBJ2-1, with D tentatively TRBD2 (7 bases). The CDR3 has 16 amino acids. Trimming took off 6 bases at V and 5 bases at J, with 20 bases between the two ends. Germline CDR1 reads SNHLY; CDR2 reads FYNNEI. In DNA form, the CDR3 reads TGTGCCAGCAGGGATCCCTCGGGGGGCAAACACAATGAGCAGTTCTTC. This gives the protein CASRDPSGGKHNEQFF.

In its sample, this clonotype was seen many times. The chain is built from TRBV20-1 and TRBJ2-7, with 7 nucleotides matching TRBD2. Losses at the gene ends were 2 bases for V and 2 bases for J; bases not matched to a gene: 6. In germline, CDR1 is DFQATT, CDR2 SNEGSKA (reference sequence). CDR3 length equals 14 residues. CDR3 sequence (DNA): TGCAGTGCTAGATCGGCGGGGGTCGCCTACGAGCAGTACTTC. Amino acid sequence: CSARSAGVAYEQYF.

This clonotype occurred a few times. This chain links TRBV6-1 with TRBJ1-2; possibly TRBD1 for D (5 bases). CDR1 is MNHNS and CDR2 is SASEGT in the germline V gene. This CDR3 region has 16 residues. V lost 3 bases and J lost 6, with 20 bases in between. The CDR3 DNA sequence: TGTGCCAGCAGTGATCCTCCCTGGGGGGAAGGGGATGGCTACACCTTC. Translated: CASSDPPWGEGDGYTF.

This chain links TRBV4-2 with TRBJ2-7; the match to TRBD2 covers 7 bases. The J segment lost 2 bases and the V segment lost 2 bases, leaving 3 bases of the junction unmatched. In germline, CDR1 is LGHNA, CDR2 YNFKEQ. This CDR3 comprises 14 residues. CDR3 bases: TGTGCCAGCAGCCAACTAGCGGAGACCTACGAGCAGTACTTC. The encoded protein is CASSQLAETYEQYF.

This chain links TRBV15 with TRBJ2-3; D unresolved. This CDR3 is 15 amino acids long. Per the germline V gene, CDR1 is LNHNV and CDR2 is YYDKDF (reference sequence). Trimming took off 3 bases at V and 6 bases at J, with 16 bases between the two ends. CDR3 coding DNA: TGTGCCACCAGCAGGGCATCAGGTACGGCGGATACGCAGTATTTT. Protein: CATSRASGTADTQYF.

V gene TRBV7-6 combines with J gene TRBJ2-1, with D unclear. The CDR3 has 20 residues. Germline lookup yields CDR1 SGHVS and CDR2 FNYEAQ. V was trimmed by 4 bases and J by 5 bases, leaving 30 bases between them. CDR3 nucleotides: TGTGCCAGCAGCTCGCCGGGCAGAAGTCGCCGGAAAATACCGAACAATGAGCAGTTCTTC. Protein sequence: CASSSPGRSRRKIPNNEQFF.

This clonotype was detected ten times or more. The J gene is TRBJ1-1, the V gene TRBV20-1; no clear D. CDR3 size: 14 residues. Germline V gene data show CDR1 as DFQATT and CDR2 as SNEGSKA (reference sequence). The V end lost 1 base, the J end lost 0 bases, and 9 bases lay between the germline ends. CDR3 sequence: CSARGVGMNTEAFF. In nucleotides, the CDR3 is TGCAGTGCTAGAGGGGTAGGCATGAACACTGAAGCTTTCTTT.

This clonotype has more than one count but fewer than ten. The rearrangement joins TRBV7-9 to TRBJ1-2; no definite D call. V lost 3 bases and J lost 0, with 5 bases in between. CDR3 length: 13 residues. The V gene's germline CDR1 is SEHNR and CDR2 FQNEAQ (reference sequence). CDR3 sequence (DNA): TGTGCCAGCAGCTTGAGGACTAACTATGGCTACACCTTC. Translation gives CASSLRTNYGYTF.

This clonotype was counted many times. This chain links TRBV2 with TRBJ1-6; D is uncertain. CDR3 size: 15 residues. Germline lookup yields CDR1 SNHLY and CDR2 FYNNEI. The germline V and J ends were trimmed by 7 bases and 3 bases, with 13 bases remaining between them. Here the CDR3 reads CASIRDQDYNSPLHF. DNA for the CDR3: TGTGCCAGCATAAGAGACCAGGACTATAATTCACCCCTCCACTTT.

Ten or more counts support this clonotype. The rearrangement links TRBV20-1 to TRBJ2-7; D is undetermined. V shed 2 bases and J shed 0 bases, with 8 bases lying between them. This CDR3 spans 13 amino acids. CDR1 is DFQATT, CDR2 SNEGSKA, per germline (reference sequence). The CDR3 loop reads CSARPPSSYEQYF. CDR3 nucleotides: TGCAGTGCTAGACCTCCTAGCTCCTACGAGCAGTACTTC.

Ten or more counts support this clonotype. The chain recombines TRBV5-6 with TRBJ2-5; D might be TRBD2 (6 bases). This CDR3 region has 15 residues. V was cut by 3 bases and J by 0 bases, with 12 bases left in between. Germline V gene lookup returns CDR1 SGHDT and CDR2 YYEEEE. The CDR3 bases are TGTGCCAGCAGCTCCTCGTCGGGGGACCAAGAGACCCAGTACTTC. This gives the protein CASSSSSGDQETQYF.

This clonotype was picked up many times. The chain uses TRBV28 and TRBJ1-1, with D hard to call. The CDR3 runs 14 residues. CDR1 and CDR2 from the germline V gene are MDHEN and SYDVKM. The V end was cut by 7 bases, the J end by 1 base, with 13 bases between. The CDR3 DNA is TGTGCCAGCACCCCCTCTAGGGAGAACACTGAAGCTTTCTTT. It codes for CASTPSRENTEAFF.

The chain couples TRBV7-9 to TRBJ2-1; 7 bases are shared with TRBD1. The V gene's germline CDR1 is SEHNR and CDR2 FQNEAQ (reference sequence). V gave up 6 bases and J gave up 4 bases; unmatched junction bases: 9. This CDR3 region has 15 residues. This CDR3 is CASRQDRAIYNEQFF. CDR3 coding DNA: TGTGCCAGCAGACAAGACAGGGCGATTTACAATGAGCAGTTCTTC.

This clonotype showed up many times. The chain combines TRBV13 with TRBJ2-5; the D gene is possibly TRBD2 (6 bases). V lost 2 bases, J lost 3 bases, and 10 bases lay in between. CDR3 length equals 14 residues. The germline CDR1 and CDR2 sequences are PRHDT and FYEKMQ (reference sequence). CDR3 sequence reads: CASSLPGVEETQYF. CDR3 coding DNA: TGTGCCAGCAGCTTACCGGGAGTGGAAGAGACCCAGTACTTC.

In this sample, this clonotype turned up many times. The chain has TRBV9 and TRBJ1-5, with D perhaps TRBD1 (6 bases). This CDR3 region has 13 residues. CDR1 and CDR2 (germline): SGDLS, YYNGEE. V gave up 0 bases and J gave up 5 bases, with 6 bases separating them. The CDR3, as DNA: TGTGCCAGCAGCGTAGACAGGGATCAGCCCCAGCATTTT. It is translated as CASSVDRDQPQHF.